This T cell receptor beta chain comes out of a study of blood T cell repertoires in COVID-19. Study at large: Acute and convalescent COVID-19 specimens originated in the United States, Italy and Spain.

This CDR3 region has 13 residues. Per the germline V gene, CDR1 is SNHLY and CDR2 is FYNNEI. The J segment lost 4 bases and the V segment lost 10 bases, leaving 3 bases of the junction unmatched. Clones were sequenced by immunoSEQ multiplex PCR, and TCRdb holds only the in-frame ones, with some missing. The sample has about 230,000 clones; about 83% are singletons. The sequence came from a man aged 40-50 years with active or convalescent COVID-19. This chain links TRBV2 with TRBJ2-1; 11 bases fit TRBD2. The material sequenced was peripheral blood. The DNA of the CDR3 is TGTGCCATAGGGACTAGCGGTTACAATGAGCAGTTCTTC. As protein: CAIGTSGYNEQFF.